This entry lists 2 T cell receptor beta chains sequenced from one sample in a study of CD4 T cells in relation to SARS-CoV-2 and coronaviruses. The unexposed donors gave CD4+ T cells in about 2011-2019, prior to COVID-19. The table came from immunoSEQ multiplex PCR; TCRdb's copy has only in-frame clones and leaves some out. The sample includes around 56,000 clones, roughly 90% of them seen just once. The material sequenced was memory CD4+ T cells from PBMCs. Source of these receptors: a human donor in good health.

This clone occurred once. V usage is TRBV2 and J usage is TRBJ2-5; no definite D call. Looked up from germline, CDR1 is SNHLY and CDR2 is FYNNEI. This CDR3 is built from 12 residues. Trimming pared 2 bases from V and 5 bases from J, leaving 6 bases between. CDR3 residues: CASSETRETQYF. The CDR3 region has the DNA TGTGCCAGCAGTGAAACGAGGGAGACCCAGTACTTC.

The CDR3 protein is CASSLEGAVTDTQYF. CDR3 DNA sequence: TGCGCCAGCAGCTTAGAGGGGGCGGTCACAGATACGCAGTATTTT. J is TRBJ2-3 and V is TRBV5-1, with 7 bases identical to TRBD1. The CDR3 is 15 amino acids. CDR1 and CDR2 (germline): SGHRS, YFSETQ. Unmatched junction bases numbered 5, after V lost 2 bases and J lost 2 bases.